Sequencing of this T cell receptor (beta chain) was carried out in a study of molecular identifiers for immune sequencing clone quantification. MiXCR, run by TCRdb on the PCR reads, gives a single entry per CDR3 protein. The table records just over 95,000 distinct CDR3 sequences, roughly 24% of them present only once. A note on this clonotype: A read error is possible here, since a much larger clone lies one base away.

The clonotype was recovered from a human donor in good health. Some libraries in this study had Jurkat cell RNA spiked in. What was sequenced was naive CD8+ T cells from blood, with Jurkat cell RNA spiked in. Stated subset: FACS-sorted CD8+CD4-CCR7+CD45RA+ naive T cells.

Written as DNA, the CDR3 is TGTGCCAGCAGCGTTAGGGACGCCTACGAGCAGTACTTC. It specifies CASSVRDAYEQYF. This rearrangement joins TRBV9 to TRBJ2-7; D may be TRBD1 or TRBD2 (5 bases each). V lost 2 bases and J lost 2, with 8 bases in between. In germline, CDR1 is SGDLS, CDR2 YYNGEE. The CDR3 runs 13 residues.